This is a list of T cell receptor beta chains from one sample in a study of low-dose radiotherapy and immunotherapy resistance in tumors. Each CDR3 protein is one row after TCRdb ran MiXCR on the reads. The table has 75,000 to 95,000 distinct CDR3 sequences, approximately 19% seen once; the top ten hold approximately 6%. This specimen consisted of PBMCs, obtained before treatment. The source of these receptors is a male donor with prostate cancer. Both conserved end residues are part of each CDR3. The D gene is left open where the match is weak. Clone size is not always given. Where it is, it says once, few, many or a class for expanded clones.

TRBD1 | many | TRBJ2-3 | TRBV6-6 | TGTGCCAGCAGTAAACAGGGGTTCGATACGCAGTATTTT | CASSKQGFDTQYF
TRBD2 | many | TRBJ2-1 | TRBV5-1 | TGCGCCAGCAGCTTGTTGACAGATTTTGGACTAGCGGGATACAATGAGCAGTTCTTC | CASSLLTDFGLAGYNEQFF
TRBD1 | many | TRBJ2-5 | TRBV28 | TGTGCCAGCAGCCCACCCGGGGACAGGGAGACCCAGTACTTC | CASSPPGDRETQYF
TRBD1 | medium-sized | TRBJ1-3 | TRBV5-1 | TGCGCCAGCAGCGAGGGAGGACAGGGCTCTGGAAACACCATATATTTT | CASSEGGQGSGNTIYF
. | many | TRBJ1-5 | TRBV30 | TGTGCCTGGAGTGAAGGCGGACCGGGTAGCAATCAGCCCCAGCATTTT | CAWSEGGPGSNQPQHF
. | many | TRBJ1-3 | TRBV7-2 | TGTGCCAGCGTACAAGAGGTCGGAAGCTCTGGAAACACCATATATTTT | CASVQEVGSSGNTIYF
TRBD2 | many | TRBJ2-7 | TRBV10-2 | TGCGCCAGCAGTGAGAGGCTAGCGGTGAGCCTAGGCGAGCAGTACTTC | CASSERLAVSLGEQYF
. | many | TRBJ2-2 | TRBV12-5 | TGTGCTAGTGCCCAGGACGGGAACACCGGGGAGCTGTTTTTT | CASAQDGNTGELFF
TRBD1 | many | TRBJ2-7 | TRBV28 | TGTGCCAGCAGTTCCGCCGGGACAGCATCCTACGAGCAGTACTTC | CASSSAGTASYEQYF
TRBD1 | medium-sized | TRBJ1-1 | TRBV7-9 | TGTGCCAGCAGCCCAGGACAGGGAACTGAAGCTTTCTTT | CASSPGQGTEAFF
TRBD2 | many | TRBJ2-7 | TRBV7-9 | TGTGCCAGCAGCCAAGGCGTAGCGGGGGCAACCTACGAGCAGTACTTC | CASSQGVAGATYEQYF
TRBD1 | many | TRBJ1-2 | TRBV30 | TGTGCCTGGAGTGTCATCAGGGGGAATAACTATGGCTACACCTTC | CAWSVIRGNNYGYTF
. | many | TRBJ2-1 | TRBV12-3/TRBV12-4 | TGTGCCAGCAGTTTCACAGGGACCTCCTACAATGAGCAGTTCTTC | CASSFTGTSYNEQFF
. | many | TRBJ1-3 | TRBV28 | TGTGCCAGCAGTCTCAACAGGAATATGGCTGGAAACACCATATATTTT | CASSLNRNMAGNTIYF
. | many | TRBJ2-1 | TRBV7-2 | TGTGCCAGCAGCTTAGCGTCCACTATCGACAATGAGCAGTTCTTC | CASSLASTIDNEQFF
. | few | TRBJ2-7 | TRBV7-8 | TGTGCCAGCAGCTTATCCCGGAGAGCTTACGAGCAGTACTTC | CASSLSRRAYEQYF
. | many | TRBJ1-1 | TRBV27 | TGTGCCAGCAGTTTACCGTTACAGGCGGCGAACACTGAAGCTTTCTTT | CASSLPLQAANTEAFF
TRBD2 | many | TRBJ2-1 | TRBV5-1 | TGCGCCAGCAGCGCGTGGCGGGAGGGCAGTGAGCAGTTCTTC | CASSAWREGSEQFF
TRBD1 | many | TRBJ1-2 | TRBV6-6 | TGTGCCAGCAGTTCAAGACAGGGCTATGGCTACACCTTC | CASSSRQGYGYTF
TRBD2 | many | TRBJ2-2 | TRBV3-1 | TGTGCCAGCAGCCTGACAAGCGGGAGAATCGGGGAGCTGTTTTTT | CASSLTSGRIGELFF
. | many | TRBJ2-1 | TRBV19 | TGTGCCAGTAGTTTCCCGCGGGTCTTCGACAATGAGCAGTTCTTC | CASSFPRVFDNEQFF
TRBD2 | many | TRBJ2-3 | TRBV4-1 | TGCGCCAGCAGCCCAGTGGGACTAGCAGACACAGATACGCAGTATTTT | CASSPVGLADTDTQYF
. | many | TRBJ2-1 | TRBV7-9 | TGTGCCAGCAGCTCTAGACAGAACAATGAGCAGTTCTTC | CASSSRQNNEQFF
. | many | TRBJ2-2 | TRBV7-9 | TGTGCCAGCAGCTTAGAAGGGGGAAGGACCGGGGAGCTGTTTTTT | CASSLEGGRTGELFF
. | . | TRBJ2-7 | TRBV29-1 | TGCAGCGCCACAGGGAACTCCTACGAGCAGTACTTC | CSATGNSYEQYF
TRBD2 | many | TRBJ2-3 | TRBV20-1 | TGCAGTGCTATCTCTAGCGGGGACCAAGATACGCAGTATTTT | CSAISSGDQDTQYF
. | many | TRBJ1-1 | TRBV19 | TGTGCCAGTAGTTCTACACGGGTCACTGAAGCTTTCTTT | CASSSTRVTEAFF
. | many | TRBJ2-5 | TRBV7-9 | TGTGCCAGCAGCATAGACCAGGACCAAGAGACCCAGTACTTC | CASSIDQDQETQYF
. | many | TRBJ2-3 | TRBV2 | TGTGCCAGCAGTCTAAGTCTAGCAGATACGCAGTATTTT | CASSLSLADTQYF
. | many | TRBJ2-7 | TRBV5-5 | TGTGCCAGCAGCTCCCGGGGAGTTAGCTCCTACGAGCAGTACTTC | CASSSRGVSSYEQYF
. | many | TRBJ2-1 | TRBV12-2 | TGTGCAAGTCGCCCCGCCTGCGAGCAGTTCTTC | CASRPACEQFF
TRBD1 | few | TRBJ1-2 | TRBV5-1 | TGCGCCAGCAGCAAAGCCGGGACAGAAAGTTATGGCTACACCTTC | CASSKAGTESYGYTF
. | many | TRBJ2-4 | TRBV3-1 | TGTGCCAGCAGCCGGGACGGGGGTGGTGGTATCCAGTACTTC | CASSRDGGGGIQYF
TRBD2 | many | TRBJ2-7 | TRBV6-2/TRBV6-3 | TGTGCCAGCAGGGATATCAAAGTAGGGACTAGCGGGGGAGTGTCCTACGAGCAGTACTTC | CASRDIKVGTSGGVSYEQYF
. | many | TRBJ1-2 | TRBV12-3/TRBV12-4 | TGTGCCAGCAGGGACACCGGTGTTCGCTCCACCTTC | CASRDTGVRSTF
. | many | TRBJ2-7 | TRBV7-9 | TGTGCCAGCAGCTTCGGGCAGGGATACGAGCAGTACTTC | CASSFGQGYEQYF
TRBD2 | many | TRBJ2-5 | TRBV19 | TGTGCCAGTAGTAAACGACTAGCGGGACTACGAATTATCCAAGAGACCCAGTACTTC | CASSKRLAGLRIIQETQYF
. | many | TRBJ2-5 | TRBV12-5 | TGTGCTAGTGGCCCGGGACATAAAGAGACCCAGTACTTC | CASGPGHKETQYF
. | few | TRBJ2-7 | TRBV9 | TGTGCCAGCATCGTGGGGGGAACCTACGAGCAGTACTTC | CASIVGGTYEQYF
. | many | TRBJ1-2 | TRBV28 | TGTGCCAGCAGTCCCTCCGTCGGATCCTATGGCTACACCTTC | CASSPSVGSYGYTF
TRBD1 | many | TRBJ2-7 | TRBV5-1 | TGCGCCAGCAGCTCTGAACGGACAGGGACTGTCGACGAGCAGTACTTC | CASSSERTGTVDEQYF
TRBD2 | many | TRBJ2-7 | TRBV23-1 | TGCGCCAGCAGTCAATCGAGGACTAGCGGGGTTCGTCGCCCGTCCTACGAGCAGTACTTC | CASSQSRTSGVRRPSYEQYF
. | many | TRBJ2-3 | TRBV5-1 | TGCGCCAGCAGCTTACCCCGGGAACTAGGCCCCACAGATACGCAGTATTTT | CASSLPRELGPTDTQYF
TRBD1 | many | TRBJ1-3 | TRBV5-1 | TGCGCCAGCAGCCCACGGACAGGGGCTCAAAACACCATATATTTT | CASSPRTGAQNTIYF
. | many | TRBJ2-2 | TRBV7-7 | TGTGCTAGCAGCTTAGTTGGCCGGGACGGGGAGCTGTTTTTT | CASSLVGRDGELFF